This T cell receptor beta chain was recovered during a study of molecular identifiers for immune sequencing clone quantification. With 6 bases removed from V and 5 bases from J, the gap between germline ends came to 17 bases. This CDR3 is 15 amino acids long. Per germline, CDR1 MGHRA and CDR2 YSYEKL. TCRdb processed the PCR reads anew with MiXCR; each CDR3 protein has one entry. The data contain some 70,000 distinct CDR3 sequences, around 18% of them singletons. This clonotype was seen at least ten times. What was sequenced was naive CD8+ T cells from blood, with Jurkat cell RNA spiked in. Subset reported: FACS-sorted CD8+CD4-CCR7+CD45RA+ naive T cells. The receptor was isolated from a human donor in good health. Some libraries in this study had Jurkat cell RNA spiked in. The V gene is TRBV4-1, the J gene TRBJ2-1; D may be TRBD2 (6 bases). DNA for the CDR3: TGCGCCAGCAGAGGCCCGGAGGGCCGGCACAATGAGCAGTTCTTC. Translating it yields CASRGPEGRHNEQFF.